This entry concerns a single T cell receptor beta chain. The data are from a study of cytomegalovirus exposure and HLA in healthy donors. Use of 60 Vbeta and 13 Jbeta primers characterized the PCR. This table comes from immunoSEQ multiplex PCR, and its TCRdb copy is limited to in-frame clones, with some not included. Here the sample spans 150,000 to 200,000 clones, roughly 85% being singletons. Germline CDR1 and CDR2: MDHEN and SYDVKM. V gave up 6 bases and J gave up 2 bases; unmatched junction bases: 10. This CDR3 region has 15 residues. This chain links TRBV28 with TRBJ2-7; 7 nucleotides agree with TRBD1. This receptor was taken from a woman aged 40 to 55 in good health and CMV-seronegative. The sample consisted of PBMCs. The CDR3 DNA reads TGTGCCAGCAGCCCCCTAGGACAGGTTACCTACGAGCAGTACTTC. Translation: CASSPLGQVTYEQYF.